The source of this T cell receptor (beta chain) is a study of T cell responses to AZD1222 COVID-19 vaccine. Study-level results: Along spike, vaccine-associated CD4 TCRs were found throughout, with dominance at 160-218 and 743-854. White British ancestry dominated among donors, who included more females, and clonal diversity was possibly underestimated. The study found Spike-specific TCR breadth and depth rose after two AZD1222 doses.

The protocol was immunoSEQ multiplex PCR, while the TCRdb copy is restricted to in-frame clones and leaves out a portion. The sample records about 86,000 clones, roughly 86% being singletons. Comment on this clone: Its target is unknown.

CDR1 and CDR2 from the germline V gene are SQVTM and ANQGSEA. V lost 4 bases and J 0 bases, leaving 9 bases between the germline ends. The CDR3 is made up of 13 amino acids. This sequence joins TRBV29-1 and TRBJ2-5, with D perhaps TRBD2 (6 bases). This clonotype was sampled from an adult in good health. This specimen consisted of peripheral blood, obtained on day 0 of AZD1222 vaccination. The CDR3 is CSVGEDNQETQYF. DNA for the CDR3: TGCAGCGTTGGGGAGGACAACCAAGAGACCCAGTACTTC.